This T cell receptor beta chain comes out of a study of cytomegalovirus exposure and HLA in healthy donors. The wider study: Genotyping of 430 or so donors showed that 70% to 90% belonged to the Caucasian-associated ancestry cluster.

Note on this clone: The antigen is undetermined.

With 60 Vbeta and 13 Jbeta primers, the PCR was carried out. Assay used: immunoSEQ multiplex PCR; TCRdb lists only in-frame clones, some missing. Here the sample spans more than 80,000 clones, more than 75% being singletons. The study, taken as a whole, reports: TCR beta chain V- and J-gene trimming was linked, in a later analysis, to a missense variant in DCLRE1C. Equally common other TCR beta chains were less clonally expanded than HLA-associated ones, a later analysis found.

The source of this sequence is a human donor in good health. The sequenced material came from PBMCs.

The CDR3 sequence is CASSRGQGDTEAFF. The DNA of the CDR3 is TGCGCCAGCAGCCGAGGACAGGGGGACACTGAAGCTTTCTTT. The chain uses TRBV5-1 and TRBJ1-1; 10 nucleotides line up with TRBD1. Per the germline V gene, CDR1 is SGHRS and CDR2 is YFSETQ. J gave up 3 bases and V 4 bases, and 3 bases lay outside the gene matches. The CDR3 length is 14 residues. The full variable domain, its missing parts supplied by reference TRBV5-1 and TRBJ1-1, is KAGVTQTPRYLIKTRGQQVTLSCSPISGHRSVSWYQQTPGQGLQFLFEYFSETQRNKGNFPGRFSGRQFSNSRSEMNVSTLELGDSALYLCASSRGQGDTEAFFGQGTRLTVV.